The TCR beta chain described here comes from a study of T cell responses to AZD1222 COVID-19 vaccine. TCRdb's copy holds only in-frame clones and misses some; the assay was immunoSEQ multiplex PCR. The data hold fewer than 110,000 clones, with around 91% observed a single time. As concerns this clone: Its matching antigen is unknown.

V was trimmed by 0 bases and J by 7 bases, leaving 17 bases between them. Germline lookup yields CDR1 SGHRS and CDR2 YFSETQ. The CDR3 extends over 15 amino acids. Points from the study as a whole: CD4 TCRs linked to vaccination spanned spike, dominating at 160-218 and 743-854. Seropositive AZD1222 recipients at baseline numbered only five to seven.

The clonotype was recovered from an adult in good health. The sample was peripheral blood, taken on day 0 of AZD1222 vaccination. The genes are TRBV5-1 and TRBJ2-7, with D perhaps matching TRBD2 (6 bases). Written as DNA, the CDR3 is TGCGCCAGCAGCTTGGCCACCCGGGACGGAGGGGAGCAGTACTTC. Protein: CASSLATRDGGEQYF.